The 19 T cell receptor beta chains below come from one sample, sequenced in a study of blood T cell repertoires in COVID-19. Here immunoSEQ multiplex PCR was the method, and the copy in TCRdb shows in-frame clones only, minus some. The sample lists 160,000 or so clones; roughly 85% were seen once. Source material: peripheral blood. The receptors come from a middle-aged man with acute or convalescent COVID-19.

This clone has more than one count but fewer than ten. J is TRBJ1-3 and V is TRBV7-9; D ambiguous. Germline lookup yields CDR1 SEHNR and CDR2 FQNEAQ (reference sequence). The CDR3 loop spans 12 amino acids. Trimming removed 5 bases at V and 10 bases at J, with 12 bases between. Here the CDR3 reads CASSLSQTTIYF. The CDR3 DNA sequence: TGTGCCAGCAGCCTTTCACAAACGACCATATATTTT.

This CDR3 is CASSARQGNRRVYNSPLHF. The CDR3 DNA reads as TGTGCCAGCAGCGCCCGACAGGGAAATCGCCGTGTCTATAATTCACCCCTCCACTTT. The chain combines TRBV5-8 with TRBJ1-6, with TRBD1 matching 7 bases. Looked up from germline, CDR1 is SGHTS and CDR2 is YDEGEE. The CDR3 totals 19 residues. Trimming at V came to 4 bases and at J to 3 bases, leaving 16 bases not matched to a gene.

V gene TRBV13 combines with J gene TRBJ2-3; TRBD1 aligns across 8 bases. The CDR3 has 15 residues. J lost 2 bases, V lost 5 bases, and 6 bases had no gene match. CDR1 is PRHDT, CDR2 FYEKMQ, per germline (reference sequence). The CDR3 DNA reads as TGTGCCAGCAGCCCGCAGGACAGGGACACAGATACGCAGTATTTT. Amino acid sequence: CASSPQDRDTDTQYF.

V usage is TRBV15 and J usage is TRBJ2-5; D is possibly TRBD2 (7 bases). Trimming took off 1 base at V and 5 bases at J, with 11 bases between the two ends. Germline V gene sequence: CDR1 LNHNV, CDR2 YYDKDF (reference sequence). The CDR3 contains 14 residues. The CDR3 reads CATSRGGGGETQYF. CDR3 coding DNA: TGTGCCACCAGCAGAGGCGGGGGCGGGGAGACCCAGTACTTC.

The chain has TRBV6-2 or TRBV6-3 and TRBJ2-7; D remains unclear. The CDR3 is 14 residues long. The ends were cut back, 6 bases at V and 4 bases at J, with 16 bases in the middle. CDR1 and CDR2 from the germline V gene are MNHEY and SVGEGT. CDR3 residues: CASSLNLGGYEQYF. CDR3 DNA sequence: TGTGCCAGCAGCCTAAACCTTGGCGGTTACGAGCAGTACTTC.

In its sample, this clone was seen a few times. The gene calls are TRBV7-3 and TRBJ1-2; no clear D gene. V was shortened by 5 bases and J by 7 bases, with 17 bases between the two germline ends. The CDR3 loop spans 14 amino acids. Germline V CDR1 and CDR2: SGHTA, FQGTGA. CDR3 DNA sequence: TGTGCCAGCAGCACCCGGGGAGGTCCGCGTGGCTACACCTTC. This codes for CASSTRGGPRGYTF.

The chain is built from TRBV10-3 and TRBJ1-2; 8 nucleotides line up with TRBD1. This CDR3 comprises 14 residues. Germline values: CDR1 ENHRY, CDR2 SYGVKD. The V and J ends lost 4 bases and 8 bases, in that order; junction bases with no gene match: 9. CDR3 in amino acids: CAISGSQGAGGYTF. In nucleotides, the CDR3 is TGTGCCATCAGTGGGTCTCAGGGGGCCGGGGGCTACACCTTC.

This chain links TRBV21-1 with TRBJ1-5. TRBV21-1 is assigned pseudogene status. The CDR3 is made up of 19 amino acids. The CDR3 sequence is CASSNERGGAPIFNQPQHF. In DNA, the CDR3 is TGTGCCAGCAGCAATGAAAGGGGCGGGGCCCCGATTTTCAATCAGCCCCAGCATTTT.

The V and J genes are TRBV6-5 and TRBJ1-6, with D possibly being TRBD1 (5 bases). This CDR3 spans 12 amino acids. Trimming pared 6 bases from V and 14 bases from J, leaving 14 bases between. Germline V gene lookup returns CDR1 MNHEY and CDR2 SVGAGI. CDR3 bases: TGTGCCAGCAGGCGGGGGGATCTCGCCCTCCACTTT. This translates into CASRRGDLALHF.

The chain is built from TRBV4-3 and TRBJ2-3; tentatively, D is TRBD1 (5 bases). V was pared by 4 bases and J by 0 bases, with 11 bases between. The CDR3 consists of 15 residues. The germline V gene encodes CDR1 LGHNA and CDR2 YSLEER. The CDR3 nucleotides read TGCGCCAGCAGCCTTCAGGGCGGCAGCACAGATACGCAGTATTTT. This gives the protein CASSLQGGSTDTQYF.

The gene calls are TRBV29-1 and TRBJ1-2; 9 bases match TRBD1. The germline V gene has CDR1 SQVTM and CDR2 ANQGSEA. The CDR3 sequence is 14 residues long. V was pared by 4 bases and J by 6 bases, with 9 bases of the junction left unmatched. CDR3 in DNA: TGCAGCGTTGCTCCACCGGGACAGGGTAATGGCTACACCTTC. Protein: CSVAPPGQGNGYTF.

This rearrangement joins TRBV30 to TRBJ1-6; D remains unclear. CDR1 and CDR2 (germline): GTSNPN, SVGIG (reference sequence). V was shortened by 3 bases and J by 10 bases, with 13 bases between the two germline ends. This CDR3 has 13 amino acids. CDR3 nucleotide sequence: TGTGCCTGGAGCGGAGGGCCCGCCTCACCCCTCCACTTT. Amino acid sequence: CAWSGGPASPLHF.

The V gene is TRBV24-1, the J gene TRBJ2-1, with TRBD2 matching 13 bases. The CDR3 loop spans 16 amino acids. With V trimmed by 4 bases and J by 4 bases, 3 bases remained unmatched. CDR1 is KGHDR, CDR2 SFDVKD, per germline. CDR3 region: CATSEPTSGGYNEQFF. CDR3 nucleotides: TGTGCCACCAGTGAGCCGACTAGCGGGGGGTACAATGAGCAGTTCTTC.

The chain carries TRBV3-1 (or the pseudogene TRBV3-2) and TRBJ1-2; a weak D match, TRBD1 (5 bases). V lost 4 bases, J lost 3 bases, and 12 bases lay in between. There are 14 residues in the CDR3. Per germline, CDR1 LGHDT and CDR2 YNNKEL (reference sequence). The CDR3 sequence is CASSLGGMDYGYTF. The CDR3 DNA sequence: TGTGCCAGCAGCCTGGGGGGAATGGACTATGGCTACACCTTC.

The chain uses TRBV28 and TRBJ1-5, with D perhaps matching TRBD1 (5 bases). V was clipped by 4 bases and J by 11 bases, with 9 bases between them. CDR3 size: 11 residues. Germline assignment: CDR1 MDHEN and CDR2 SYDVKM. In DNA, the CDR3 is TGTGCCAGCAGTTACGACAGAACCCAGCATTTT. The encoded protein is CASSYDRTQHF. The full variable domain, its missing parts supplied by reference TRBV28 and TRBJ1-5, is DVKVTQSSRYLVKRTGEKVFLECVQDMDHENMFWYRQDPGLGLRLIYFSYDVKMKEKGDIPEGYSVSREKKERFSLILESASTNQTSMYLCASSYDRTQHFGDGTRLSIL.

V gene TRBV12-3 or TRBV12-4 combines with J gene TRBJ1-5; D is undetermined. This CDR3 contains 13 residues. Trimming stripped 3 bases from V and 6 bases from J, with 9 bases between. CDR3 sequence reads: CASSFLRGQPQHF. In DNA, the CDR3 is TGTGCCAGCAGTTTTTTAAGAGGTCAGCCCCAGCATTTT.

The chain recombines TRBV11-3 with TRBJ1-1, with 12 positions matching TRBD1. V trimming: 4 bases; J trimming: 4 bases; junction bases outside the gene matches: 4. The CDR3 is 15 amino acids. Germline lookup yields CDR1 SGHNT and CDR2 YENEEA. Here the CDR3 reads CASSWGQGAGTEAFF. DNA for the CDR3: TGTGCCAGCAGCTGGGGACAGGGGGCAGGCACTGAAGCTTTCTTT.

The V and J genes are TRBV6-2 or TRBV6-3 and TRBJ1-2; weak D call: TRBD1 (6 bases). Between the trimmed V and J ends, which lost 1 base and 6 bases, there was a span of 12 bases. CDR1 is MNHEY and CDR2 is SVGEGT in the germline V gene. The CDR3 loop spans 14 amino acids. The CDR3 nucleotides read TGTGCCAGCAGTTACTTGGACAGTAGGGATGGCTACACCTTC. It codes for CASSYLDSRDGYTF.

V is TRBV2 and J is TRBJ2-4, with 8 bases that match TRBD1. The V segment lost 6 bases and the J segment 1 base; nucleotides outside the gene matches: 11. Germline lookup yields CDR1 SNHLY and CDR2 FYNNEI. The CDR3 contains 17 residues. CDR3 residues: CASRLRTGPEAKNIQYF. DNA for the CDR3: TGTGCCAGCAGGCTACGGACAGGGCCTGAGGCCAAAAACATTCAGTACTTC.